The 2 T cell receptor beta chains listed next were all sequenced from one sample in a study of blood T cells in healthy people across ages. A second about 7 to 11 cycle PCR used barcoded and J-beta primers. From the 5' RACE reads, TCRdb called clonotypes with MiXCR, one entry per CDR3 protein. The sample shows under 750,000 distinct CDR3 sequences, less than 60% of them seen only once. The sequenced material came from blood. Receptor source: a man aged 80 or over in good health.

This clonotype was observed a few times. The V call is TRBV6-6, the J call TRBJ1-5; D might be TRBD1 (5 bases). V lost 5 bases to trimming and J lost 5 bases, with 10 bases between them. From germline, CDR1 is MNHNY and CDR2 SVGAGI (reference sequence). CDR3 size: 13 residues. The CDR3 sequence: CASSPGRDQPQHF. For the CDR3, the DNA is TGTGCCAGCAGTCCAGGGAGGGATCAGCCCCAGCATTTT.

As for this clonotype: This could be a read error, since a much larger clone is one nucleotide away. For the CDR3, the DNA is TGTGCCAGCAGTTACGGGAGCTCCTACAATGAGCAGTACTTC. Its translation is CASSYGSSYNEQYF. The chain combines TRBV6-6 with TRBJ2-1; D may be TRBD2 (5 bases). The J call could be wrong; TRBJ2-7 is a better fit for the DNA end. This CDR3 is built from 14 residues. Per germline, CDR1 MNHNY and CDR2 SVGAGI (reference sequence).